This paragraph reports one T cell receptor beta chain. The antigen it binds to is not known. The record has no base qualities; no much larger clone is one base away. From a lookup of the germline V gene, CDR1 and CDR2 are MNHEY and SVGAGI. After removal of 8 bases from V and 11 bases from J, the junction retains 13 bases not matched to a gene. Taken from cysteine to phenylalanine, the CDR3 has 15 residues. The retained sequence is limited to the CDR3, 45 bases, with the frame set at the first base. The data originate from a study of T cell responses to AZD1222 COVID-19 vaccine (dated by TCRdb to the early 2020s). Background on the whole study: A total of 230 to 250 trial participants underwent TCR sequencing, of whom approximately 200 had received two doses of AZD1222 and roughly 26 had received two doses of the MenACWY control vaccine. Trial participants were enrolled by age into subgroups of 18-55, 56-69 and 70-plus years, and around 150, 29 and 61 TCR-sequenced participants, respectively, were included in these subgroups.

Reading the label with the study, this specimen's time point is: about 28 days (+/-7) after the second vaccine dose. Because spike-specific TCR depth and breadth did not differ between the two schedules, AZD1222 recipients who got a second dose at roughly 4 weeks were pooled with those who got a second dose at roughly 12 weeks. Samples from vaccinated people were obtained from the UK trials COV001 and COV002, which included a single-blind randomized controlled phase 2/3 trial of AZD1222 (ChAdOx1 nCoV-19) in healthy adults. For TCRbeta chain sequencing, PBMC samples were collected from trial participants at day 0 and at day 28 after the second dose. The paper as a whole reports these results and caveats: The 56-69-year group was small, and its depth increase did not reach significance, likely because of low power. Because no day 14 peak-response samples were available, repertoires were characterized only after the peak T cell response. Vaccine-associated CD4 TCRs spanned the whole spike protein, with dominant responses in regions 160-218 and 743-854. Conclusions about previously exposed vaccinees are limited because only six or seven AZD1222 recipients were SARS-CoV-2 seropositive at baseline. Reportedly, close to half of the unique spike-specific TCRs recognized epitopes lying outside the regions that are mutated in the B.1.351 and B.1.1.7 variants. Participants were mostly white British, with more females than males. The authors suggested clonal diversity may have been underestimated. Spike-specific TCR breadth and depth rose significantly after two AZD1222 doses compared with day 0 and with MenACWY recipients.

The CDR3 regions of human TCRbeta chains were subjected to immunosequencing. The authors' analysis ran thus. Repertoire TCRs were checked for matches against a reference library of SARS-CoV-2-specific TCRs that had been generated using the MIRA antigen-specificity platform. Breadth meant the fraction of unique TCRs that were SARS-CoV-2-associated, whereas depth meant the fraction of total T cells that were SARS-CoV-2-associated. Using the MIRA data, each spike-specific TCR was mapped to the spike region that the TCR reacts to and placed in a CD4 or CD8 class. Log10-transformed breadth and depth values were compared by one-way ANOVA with Sidak's multiple comparisons tests. As stored in TCRdb, this immuneACCESS dataset retains in-frame rearrangements with V and J assigned. A fraction of the clones does not appear; measured against another copy, unresolved V genes explain less than half of the discrepancy, and the remainder lacks a known reason. From that table come the V and J calls and clone size; the DNA was used to work out D and trimming. Within this sample are 100,000 or so clones, with more than 70% of them counted one time only. The ten biggest clones cover about 6% of the sample.

Sample: peripheral blood, taken 28 days after the second AZD1222 dose. This sequence originates from an adult who received the AZD1222 COVID-19 vaccine. The receptor chain draws on TRBV6-5 and TRBJ1-6; 9 bases in the junction line up with TRBD1. The encoded CDR3 is CASLHTGGPETPLHF. The nucleotides read TGTGCCAGCCTGCACACAGGGGGCCCGGAGACACCCCTCCACTTT.